Shown below are 18 T cell receptor beta chains from a single sample sequenced in a study of blood T cell repertoires in COVID-19. TCRdb's copy holds only in-frame clones and misses some; the assay was immunoSEQ multiplex PCR. The data contain about 110,000 clones, about four fifths of them singletons. The sample comprised peripheral blood. The receptors were sampled from an older woman with acute or convalescent COVID-19.

The chain carries TRBV6-5 and TRBJ2-6, with D uncertain. Germline CDR1 is MNHEY and CDR2 is SVGAGI. This CDR3 region has 15 residues. Trimming removed 6 bases from V and 2 bases from J, with 11 bases in between. The CDR3 coding sequence is TGTGCCAGCAGGCGTGAGGAAACTGGGGCCAACGTCCTGACTTTC. Protein sequence: CASRREETGANVLTF.

CDR3 bases: TGTGCCAGCAGCGTAGGTGGGGGCGCCGGGGAGCTGTTTTTT. This encodes CASSVGGGAGELFF. The chain links TRBV9 to TRBJ2-2; possible D gene TRBD1, 6 bases. The CDR3 extends over 14 amino acids. Germline CDR1 and CDR2: SGDLS and YYNGEE. V was clipped by 0 bases and J by 6 bases, with 9 bases between them. Full variable domain (remainder filled in from reference TRBV9 and TRBJ2-2): DSGVTQTPKHLITATGQRVTLRCSPRSGDLSVYWYQQSLDQGLQFLIQYYNGEERAKGNILERFSAQQFPDLHSELNLSSLELGDSALYFCASSVGGGAGELFFGEGSRLTVL.

The CDR3 DNA sequence: TGTGCCAGCAGCGAGGGACAGACTAATGAAAAACTGTTTTTT. Protein sequence: CASSEGQTNEKLFF. The J gene is TRBJ1-4, the V gene TRBV9, with 7 bases aligning to TRBD1. The CDR3 has 14 amino acids. Unmatched junction bases numbered 1, after V lost 3 bases and J lost 2 bases. CDR1 is SGDLS and CDR2 is YYNGEE in the germline V gene.

The chain joins TRBV7-2 to TRBJ1-3, with 8 bases that match TRBD1. Looked up from germline, CDR1 is SGHTA and CDR2 is FQGNSA. The CDR3 contains 15 residues. V lost 5 bases and J lost 2; bases outside the gene matches: 5. CDR3 in amino acids: CASSTMGQAGNTIYF. The CDR3 coding sequence is TGTGCCAGCAGCACTATGGGACAGGCTGGAAACACCATATATTTT.

This chain uses TRBV7-2 with TRBJ1-6; maybe TRBD1 (5 bases). Trimming removed 4 bases from V and 9 bases from J, with 19 bases in between. This CDR3 has 16 amino acids. Germline lookup yields CDR1 SGHTA and CDR2 FQGNSA. The CDR3 coding sequence is TGTGCCAGCAGCTCCTCGTTCTCCGGGGGAGCTTCACCCCTCCACTTT. Translation: CASSSSFSGGASPLHF.

The chain carries TRBV9 and TRBJ1-1; no firm D call. Trimming shortened V by 7 bases and J by 6 bases, and 19 bases separated the two germline ends. Looked up from germline, CDR1 is SGDLS and CDR2 is YYNGEE. This CDR3 comprises 14 residues. CDR3 DNA: TGTGCCAGCGGCATGACTCCTGTGTCCGCTGAAGCTTTCTTT. Encoded protein: CASGMTPVSAEAFF.

The chain employs TRBV12-3 or TRBV12-4 and TRBJ1-1, with a tentative D call TRBD1 (6 bases). V dropped 6 bases and J dropped 8 bases, with 16 bases sitting between them. There are 13 residues in the CDR3. CDR3 sequence: CASSLRVGQEAFF. DNA for the CDR3: TGTGCCAGCAGCCTTCGAGTAGGACAGGAAGCTTTCTTT.

This chain links TRBV2 with TRBJ2-7; 9 nucleotides agree with TRBD1. V shed 1 base, J shed 4 bases, and the junction held 8 bases outside the gene matches. CDR1 and CDR2 (germline): SNHLY, FYNNEI. CDR3 size: 16 residues. As DNA, the CDR3 is TGTGCCAGCAGTGAAGTGGAGCGCGGGACAGGGTACGAGCAGTACTTC. Translation: CASSEVERGTGYEQYF.

The CDR3 DNA sequence: TGCAGTGCTAGTAAAGGGGCGGTGAATTCACCCCTCCACTTT. Protein product: CSASKGAVNSPLHF. The rearrangement joins TRBV20-1 to TRBJ1-6, with TRBD1 as a possible D gene (5 bases). Between the trimmed V and J ends, which lost 3 bases and 7 bases, there was a span of 13 bases. The CDR3 runs to 14 residues. CDR1 is DFQATT, CDR2 SNEGSKA, per germline (reference sequence).

The chain has TRBV14 and TRBJ1-2; tentative D call: TRBD1 (6 bases). Between the trimmed V and J ends, which lost 4 bases and 7 bases, there was a span of 13 bases. Per the germline V gene, CDR1 is SGHDN and CDR2 is FVKESK. CDR3 length: 13 residues. In nucleotides, the CDR3 is TGTGCCAGCAGCCCCGTTTACAGGGTTGGCTACACCTTC. It yields the protein CASSPVYRVGYTF.

This clone occurred once. The chain uses TRBV19 and TRBJ2-2, with 11 bases fitting TRBD2. The junction had 7 bases not matched to a gene; V was cut back by 7 bases and J by 3 bases. CDR1 LNHDA and CDR2 SQIVND come from the germline V gene (reference sequence). The CDR3 is made up of 16 amino acids. This CDR3 reads CASTSLAGAHTGELFF. The CDR3 DNA reads TGTGCCAGTACGTCACTAGCGGGGGCACACACCGGGGAGCTGTTTTTT.

The chain employs TRBV25-1 and TRBJ2-1, with 9 bases that match TRBD1. The germline V gene has CDR1 MGHDK and CDR2 SYGVNS. The CDR3 runs 15 residues. V trimming: 3 bases; J trimming: 10 bases; junction bases outside the gene matches: 10. CDR3 sequence: CASSDPGQGYGEQFF. In DNA, the CDR3 is TGTGCCAGCAGTGATCCGGGACAGGGTTACGGCGAGCAGTTCTTC.

The gene calls are TRBV5-3 and TRBJ2-1; TRBD2 might be the D (6 bases). TRBV5-3 is classed as an ORF, of uncertain function. This CDR3 is built from 17 residues. V was shortened by 0 bases and J by 9 bases, with 22 bases between the two germline ends. CDR3 loop: CARSLESSAGRRGEQFF. As DNA, the CDR3 is TGTGCCAGAAGCTTGGAGTCGTCTGCGGGGCGAAGAGGTGAGCAGTTCTTC.

The rearrangement uses TRBV7-6 and TRBJ1-4, with D perhaps matching TRBD1 (5 bases). Trimming stripped 0 bases from V and 4 bases from J, with 12 bases between. Germline V CDR1 and CDR2: SGHVS, FNYEAQ. The CDR3 loop spans 16 amino acids. CDR3 loop: CASSLAQAGNNEKLFF. CDR3 bases: TGTGCCAGCAGCTTAGCGCAGGCAGGGAATAATGAAAAACTGTTTTTT. The whole variable domain, remainder taken from reference TRBV7-6 and TRBJ1-4, is GAGVSQSPRYKVTKRGQDVALRCDPISGHVSLYWYRQALGQGPEFLTYFNYEAQQDKSGLPNDRFSAERPEGSISTLTIQRTEQRDSAMYRCASSLAQAGNNEKLFFGSGTQLSVL.

The chain has TRBV18 and TRBJ2-1; tentatively, D is TRBD2 (6 bases). Germline V gives CDR1 KGHSH, CDR2 LQKENI. The V end was cut by 3 bases, the J end by 2 bases, with 11 bases between. The CDR3 spans 15 residues. CDR3 nucleotide sequence: TGTGCCAGCTCACCCGGGGGTTATCCCTACAATGAGCAGTTCTTC. Translation: CASSPGGYPYNEQFF.

The chain is built from TRBV6-6 and TRBJ2-1; TRBD2 might be the D (5 bases). The germline CDR1 and CDR2 sequences are MNHNY and SVGAGI (reference sequence). The CDR3 runs to 16 residues. V was shortened by 0 bases and J by 0 bases, with 9 bases between the two germline ends. In DNA, the CDR3 is TGTGCCAGCAGTTACTCAGGGAGAGGCTCCTACAATGAGCAGTTCTTC. Translating it yields CASSYSGRGSYNEQFF.

The V and J genes are TRBV5-6 and TRBJ1-1, with TRBD1 identical over 10 bases. Germline V CDR1 and CDR2: SGHDT, YYEEEE. V gave up 4 bases and J gave up 0 bases; unmatched junction bases: 3. The CDR3 consists of 15 residues. The CDR3 DNA reads as TGTGCCAGCAGCGACAGGGGGCGCATGAACACTGAAGCTTTCTTT. Translating gives CASSDRGRMNTEAFF. Filled out from reference TRBV5-6 and TRBJ1-1, the complete variable domain reads DAGVTQSPTHLIKTRGQQVTLRCSPKSGHDTVSWYQQALGQGPQFIFQYYEEEERQRGNFPDRFSGHQFPNYSSELNVNALLLGDSALYLCASSDRGRMNTEAFFGQGTRLTVV.

The rearrangement joins TRBV9 to TRBJ1-5, with D uncertain. The V end was cut by 4 bases, the J end by 1 base, with 6 bases between. Germline assignment: CDR1 SGDLS and CDR2 YYNGEE. The CDR3 totals 13 residues. Written as DNA, the CDR3 is TGTGCCAGCAGCCCGGGGAGCAATCAGCCCCAGCATTTT. This translates into CASSPGSNQPQHF.